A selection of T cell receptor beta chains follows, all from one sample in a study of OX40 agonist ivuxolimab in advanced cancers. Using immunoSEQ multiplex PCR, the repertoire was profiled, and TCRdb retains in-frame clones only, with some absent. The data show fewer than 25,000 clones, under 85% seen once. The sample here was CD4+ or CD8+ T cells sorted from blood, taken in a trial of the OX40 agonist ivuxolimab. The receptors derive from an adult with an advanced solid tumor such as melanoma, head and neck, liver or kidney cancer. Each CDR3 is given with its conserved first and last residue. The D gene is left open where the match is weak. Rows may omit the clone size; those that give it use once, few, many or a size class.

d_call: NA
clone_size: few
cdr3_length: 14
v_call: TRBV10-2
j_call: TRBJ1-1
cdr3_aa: CASSDDLANTEAFF
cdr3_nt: TGCGCCAGCAGTGATGACCTCGCTAACACTGAAGCTTTCTTT

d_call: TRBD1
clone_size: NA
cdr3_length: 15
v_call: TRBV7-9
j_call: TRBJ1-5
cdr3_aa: CASSSGQGINQPQHF
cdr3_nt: TGTGCCAGCAGCTCGGGACAGGGGATCAATCAGCCCCAGCATTTT

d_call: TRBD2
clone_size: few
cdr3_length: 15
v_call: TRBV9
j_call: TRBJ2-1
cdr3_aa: CASSVGGLADGEQFF
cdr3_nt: TGTGCCAGCAGCGTAGGGGGACTAGCTGACGGTGAGCAGTTCTTC

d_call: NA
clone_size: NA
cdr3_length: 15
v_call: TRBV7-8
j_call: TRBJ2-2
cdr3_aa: CAAKNRNSNTGELFF
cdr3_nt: TGTGCCGCCAAAAACAGGAACTCGAACACCGGGGAGCTGTTTTTT

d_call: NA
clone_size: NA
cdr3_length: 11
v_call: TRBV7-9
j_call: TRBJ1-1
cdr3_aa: CASSLVPEAFF
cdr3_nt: TGTGCCAGCAGCTTGGTTCCTGAAGCTTTCTTT

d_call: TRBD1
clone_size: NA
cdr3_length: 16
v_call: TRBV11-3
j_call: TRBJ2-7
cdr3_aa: CASSPTGTGDPYEQYF
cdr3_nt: TGTGCCAGCAGCCCCACCGGGACAGGGGACCCCTACGAGCAGTACTTC

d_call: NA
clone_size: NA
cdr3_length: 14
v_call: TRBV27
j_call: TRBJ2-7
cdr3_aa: CASSAGTGHYEQYF
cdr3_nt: TGTGCCAGCAGTGCCGGCACAGGGCACTACGAGCAGTACTTC

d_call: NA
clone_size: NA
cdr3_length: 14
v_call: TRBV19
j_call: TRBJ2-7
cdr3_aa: CASSEVGRSYEQYF
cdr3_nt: TGTGCCAGTAGCGAGGTAGGACGGTCCTACGAGCAGTACTTC

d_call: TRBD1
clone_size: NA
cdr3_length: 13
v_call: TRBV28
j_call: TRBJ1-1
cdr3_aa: CASNDRVEGEAFF
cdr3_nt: TGTGCCAGCAACGACAGGGTGGAAGGTGAAGCTTTCTTT

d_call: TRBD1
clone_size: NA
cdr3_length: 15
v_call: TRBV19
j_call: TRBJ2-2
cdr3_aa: CASSDTGGSTGELFF
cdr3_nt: TGTGCCAGTAGCGATACAGGGGGGAGCACCGGGGAGCTGTTTTTT

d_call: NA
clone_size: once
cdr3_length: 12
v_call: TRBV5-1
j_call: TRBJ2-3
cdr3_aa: CASSLTPDTQYF
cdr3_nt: TGCGCCAGCAGCTTGACCCCAGATACGCAGTATTTT